This section outlines one T cell receptor beta chain sequence together with its context. Its antigen remains unidentified. The data stem from a study of early T cells in non-severe SARS-CoV-2 infection. The CDR3 has 13 amino acids. The germline V gene has CDR1 MGHDK and CDR2 SYGVNS. The V and J ends lost 4 bases and 8 bases respectively, with 11 bases between them. Unique molecular identifiers were attached to individual cDNA molecules. Using its own MiXCR run on the 5' RACE reads, TCRdb lists one record per CDR3 protein. The table includes tens of thousands of distinct CDR3 sequences, 6.1% detected once. Study conclusions and caveats: Anti-spike CD8 responses were favored by VDJdb matching, which missed private and CD4 specificities.

The chain combines TRBV25-1 with TRBJ1-4, with a weak D call TRBD1 (5 bases). Sequencing used whole blood. This TCR was recovered from an adult who was a healthcare worker with PCR-confirmed SARS-CoV-2 infection or an uninfected control (not recorded which). CDR3 region: CASSAGGWEKLFF. CDR3 nucleotide sequence: TGTGCCAGCAGTGCCGGGGGTTGGGAAAAACTGTTTTTT.